The 7 T cell receptor beta chains presented below share a single source sample, sequenced in a study of PD-1 blockade in classical Hodgkin lymphoma. This table comes from immunoSEQ multiplex PCR, and its TCRdb copy is limited to in-frame clones, with some not included. The table includes about 30,000 clones, roughly 80% detected once. Specified time point: cycle 4 day 1 (C4D1), after less than 7 weeks of nivolumab. No patient escaped relapse after autologous stem cell transplantation, and brentuximab vedotin exposure varied. Magnetic negative selection purified CD4+ T cells from thawed PBMCs. The specimen comprised CD4+ T cells from blood, sampled before the fourth cycle of nivolumab. The receptor source for this set is a human donor with classical Hodgkin lymphoma.

The chain employs TRBV5-1 and TRBJ2-3, with TRBD2 matching over 7 bases. The V and J ends lost 6 bases and 0 bases, in that order; junction bases with no gene match: 7. Germline CDR1 SGHRS, CDR2 YFSETQ. This CDR3 is 15 amino acids long. The CDR3 reads CASKRGTTSTDTQYF. The CDR3 nucleotides read TGCGCCAGCAAACGCGGGACTACTAGCACAGATACGCAGTATTTT.

This chain joins TRBV27 and TRBJ1-6, with a weak D call TRBD1 (5 bases). The CDR3 totals 20 residues. V was trimmed by 0 bases and J by 0 bases, leaving 18 bases between them. From germline, CDR1 is MNHEY and CDR2 SMNVEV (reference sequence). This CDR3 reads CASSLSKRAGRSSYNSPLHF. For the CDR3, the DNA is TGTGCCAGCAGTTTATCGAAACGGGCGGGACGGAGCTCCTATAATTCACCCCTCCACTTT.

V gene TRBV2 combines with J gene TRBJ1-1; D unclear. Per germline, CDR1 SNHLY and CDR2 FYNNEI. V was pared by 2 bases and J by 1 base, with 5 bases between. The CDR3 spans 13 residues. CDR3 nucleotides: TGTGCCAGCAGTGAAACGGAGAACACTGAAGCTTTCTTT. It translates to CASSETENTEAFF. The full variable domain, with the rest looked up from reference TRBV2 and TRBJ1-1, is EPEVTQTPSHQVTQMGQEVILRCVPISNHLYFYWYRQILGQKVEFLVSFYNNEISEKSEIFDDQFSVERPDGSNFTLKIRSTKLEDSAMYFCASSETENTEAFFGQGTRLTVV.

The gene calls are TRBV5-1 and TRBJ2-2; D might be TRBD2 (6 bases). V lost 0 bases to trimming and J lost 11 bases, with 20 bases between them. CDR1 is SGHRS and CDR2 is YFSETQ in the germline V gene. The CDR3 runs 16 residues. The CDR3 region has the DNA TGCGCCAGCAGCTTGGCCCAATTCGGGGGTGCGCGTGAGCTGTTTTTT. Translation gives CASSLAQFGGARELFF.

V gene TRBV6-5 combines with J gene TRBJ1-5; a possible D gene is TRBD1 (5 bases). This CDR3 has 15 residues. From germline, CDR1 is MNHEY and CDR2 SVGAGI. V was trimmed by 6 bases and J by 2 bases, leaving 14 bases between them. The CDR3 bases are TGTGCCAGCAGACGAAATGGGGGAGGCAATCAGCCCCAGCATTTT. This encodes CASRRNGGGNQPQHF.

The V call is TRBV28, the J call TRBJ1-1, with D possibly matching TRBD1 (6 bases). Trimming removed 6 bases at V and 5 bases at J, with 16 bases between. CDR1 and CDR2 (germline): MDHEN, SYDVKM. The CDR3 runs to 14 residues. The DNA for the CDR3 is TGTGCCAGCAGCCTCCGAGGGGGACAAACTGAAGCTTTCTTT. It is translated as CASSLRGGQTEAFF.

The genes are TRBV7-6 and TRBJ2-5; 8 nucleotides match TRBD2. V lost 2 bases, J lost 10 bases, and 12 bases stayed unmatched. In germline, CDR1 is SGHVS, CDR2 FNYEAQ. There are 15 residues in the CDR3. CDR3 in DNA: TGTGCCAGCAGCTTATTTACGCGGGGGGCCGGAGGCCAGTACTTC. Residues: CASSLFTRGAGGQYF.